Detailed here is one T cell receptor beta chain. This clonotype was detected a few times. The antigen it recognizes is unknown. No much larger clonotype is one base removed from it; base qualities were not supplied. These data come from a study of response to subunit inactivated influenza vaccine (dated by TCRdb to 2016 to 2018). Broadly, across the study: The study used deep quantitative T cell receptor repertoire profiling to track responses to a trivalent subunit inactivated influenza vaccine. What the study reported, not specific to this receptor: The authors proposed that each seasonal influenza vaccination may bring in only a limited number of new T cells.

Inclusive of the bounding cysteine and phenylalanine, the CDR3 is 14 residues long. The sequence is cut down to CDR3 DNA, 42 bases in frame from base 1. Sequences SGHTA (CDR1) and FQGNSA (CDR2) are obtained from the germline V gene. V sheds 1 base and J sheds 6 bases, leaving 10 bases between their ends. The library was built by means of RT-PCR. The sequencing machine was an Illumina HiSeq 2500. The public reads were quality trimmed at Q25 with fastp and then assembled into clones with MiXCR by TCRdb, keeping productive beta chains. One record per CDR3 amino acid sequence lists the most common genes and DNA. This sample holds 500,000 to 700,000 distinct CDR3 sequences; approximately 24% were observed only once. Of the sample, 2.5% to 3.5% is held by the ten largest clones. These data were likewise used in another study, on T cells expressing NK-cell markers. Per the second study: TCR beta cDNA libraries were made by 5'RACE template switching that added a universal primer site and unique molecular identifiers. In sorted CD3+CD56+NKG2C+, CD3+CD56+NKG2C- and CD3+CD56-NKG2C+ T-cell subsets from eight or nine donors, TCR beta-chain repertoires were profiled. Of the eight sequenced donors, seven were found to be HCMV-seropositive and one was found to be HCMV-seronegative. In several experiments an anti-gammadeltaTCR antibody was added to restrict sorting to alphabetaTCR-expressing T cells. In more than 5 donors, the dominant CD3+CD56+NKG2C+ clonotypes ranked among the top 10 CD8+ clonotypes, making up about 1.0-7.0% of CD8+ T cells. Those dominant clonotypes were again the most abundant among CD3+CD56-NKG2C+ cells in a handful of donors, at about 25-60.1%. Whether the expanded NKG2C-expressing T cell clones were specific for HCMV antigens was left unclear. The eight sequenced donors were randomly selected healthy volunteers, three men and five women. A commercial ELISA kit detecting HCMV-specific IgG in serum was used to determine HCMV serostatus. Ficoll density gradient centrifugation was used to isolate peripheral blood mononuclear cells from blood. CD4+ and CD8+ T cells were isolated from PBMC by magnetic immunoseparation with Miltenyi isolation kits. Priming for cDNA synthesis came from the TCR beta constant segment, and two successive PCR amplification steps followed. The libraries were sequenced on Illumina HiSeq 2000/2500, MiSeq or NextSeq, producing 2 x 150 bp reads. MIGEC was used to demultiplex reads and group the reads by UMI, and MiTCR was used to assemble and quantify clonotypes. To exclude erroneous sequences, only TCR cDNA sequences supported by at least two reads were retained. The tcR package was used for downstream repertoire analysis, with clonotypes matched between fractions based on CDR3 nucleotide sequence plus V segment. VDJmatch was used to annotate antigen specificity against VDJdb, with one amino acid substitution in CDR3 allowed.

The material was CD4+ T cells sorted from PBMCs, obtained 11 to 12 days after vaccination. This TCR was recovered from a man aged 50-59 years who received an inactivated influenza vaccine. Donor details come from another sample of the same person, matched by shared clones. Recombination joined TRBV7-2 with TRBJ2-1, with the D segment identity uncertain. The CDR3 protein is CASSLGVGTNEQFF. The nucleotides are TGTGCCAGCAGCTTAGGTGTGGGTACCAATGAGCAGTTCTTC.